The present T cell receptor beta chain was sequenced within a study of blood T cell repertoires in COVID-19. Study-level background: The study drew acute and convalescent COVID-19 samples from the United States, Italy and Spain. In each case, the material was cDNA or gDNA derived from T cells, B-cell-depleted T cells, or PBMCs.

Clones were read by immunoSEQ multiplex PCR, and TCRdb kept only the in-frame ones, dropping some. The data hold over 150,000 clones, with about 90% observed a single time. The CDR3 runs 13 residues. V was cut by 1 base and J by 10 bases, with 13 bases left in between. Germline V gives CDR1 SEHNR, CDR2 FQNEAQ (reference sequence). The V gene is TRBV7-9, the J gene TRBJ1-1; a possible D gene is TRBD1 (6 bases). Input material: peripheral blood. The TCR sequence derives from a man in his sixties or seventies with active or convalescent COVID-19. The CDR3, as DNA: TGTGCCAGCAGCTTAGTAATACAGGGTCGAGCTTTCTTT. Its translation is CASSLVIQGRAFF.